This entry describes one T cell receptor beta chain. The antigen is not known. This sample stems from a study of TIL therapy for anti-PD-1-resistant metastatic lung cancer. Notes on the study in general: After infusion, TIL clonotypes partly replaced peripheral T cells and declined over months.

The libraries were made with immunoSEQ v3. The table came from immunoSEQ multiplex PCR; TCRdb's copy has only in-frame clones and leaves some out. This repertoire shows about 52,000 clones, roughly 85% found once; its top ten account for 4% to 5.5%. Time point defined: pre-treatment sample, taken before nivolumab and TIL therapy. The TCR comes from a woman aged 30 to 85 with non-small cell lung cancer. Material: blood, obtained at baseline.

The CDR3 region is CASERQASTGELFF. The CDR3 DNA reads TGTGCCAGCGAGAGACAGGCCTCCACCGGGGAGCTGTTTTTT. The genes are TRBV9 and TRBJ2-2; maybe TRBD1 (6 bases). Germline V CDR1 and CDR2: SGDLS, YYNGEE. CDR3 size: 14 residues. Trimming stripped 7 bases from V and 4 bases from J, with 14 bases between.